The 32 T cell receptor beta chains given below trace back to one sample, sequenced in a study of T cell responses to AZD1222 COVID-19 vaccine. Method: immunoSEQ multiplex PCR; TCRdb's copy keeps in-frame clones and lacks some. The repertoire holds approximately 120,000 clones, 88% seen once, with roughly 13% in the top ten. The sample was peripheral blood, taken on day 0 of MenACWY control vaccination. The receptors come from an adult in good health.

The rearrangement uses TRBV6-6 and TRBJ2-1, with TRBD1 matching 7 bases. This CDR3 has 13 amino acids. Per germline, CDR1 MNHNY and CDR2 SVGAGI (reference sequence). Trimming removed 11 bases from V and 3 bases from J; junction bases left unmatched: 7. The CDR3: CACQGTDYNEQFF. CDR3 sequence (DNA): TGTGCCTGCCAGGGGACAGACTACAATGAGCAGTTCTTC.

The V and J genes are TRBV4-3 and TRBJ2-2; no firm D call. Germline V gene data show CDR1 as LGHNA and CDR2 as YSLEER. The V end lost 0 bases, the J end lost 1 base, and 3 bases lay between the germline ends. The CDR3 is 14 residues long. The CDR3 here is CASSQDLNTGELFF. In DNA, the CDR3 is TGCGCCAGCAGCCAAGATCTGAACACCGGGGAGCTGTTTTTT.

J is TRBJ2-7 and V is TRBV21-1; no check of the table's D call, TRBD2, against the DNA was made. TRBV21-1 is an annotated pseudogene. The CDR3 is made up of 16 amino acids. CDR3: CASSMAQSGNSYEQYF. CDR3 DNA: TGTGCCAGCAGCATGGCCCAGAGCGGCAACTCCTACGAGCAGTACTTC.

This chain links TRBV19 with TRBJ1-2, with a tentative D call TRBD1 (5 bases). With 5 bases removed from V and 3 bases from J, the gap between germline ends came to 7 bases. Germline-derived CDR1 and CDR2 are LNHDA and SQIVND (reference sequence). The CDR3 extends over 12 amino acids. Here the CDR3 reads CASSVRDYGYTF. CDR3 coding DNA: TGTGCCAGTAGTGTCAGGGACTATGGCTACACCTTC.

The chain uses TRBV4-1 and TRBJ1-4; 9 bases line up with TRBD1. The V gene's germline CDR1 is MGHRA and CDR2 YSYEKL. The V gene end was trimmed by 0 bases and the J gene end by 7 bases; junction bases not matched to a gene: 12. This CDR3 contains 18 residues. The CDR3 spells CASSQDRGTGFFFEKLFF. CDR3 bases: TGCGCCAGCAGCCAAGATAGGGGGACAGGGTTTTTTTTTGAAAAACTGTTTTTT.

V usage is TRBV7-2 and J usage is TRBJ1-2, with TRBD1 matching over 8 bases. The ends lost 4 bases at V and 5 bases at J; junction bases unmatched: 9. Germline-derived CDR1 and CDR2 are SGHTA and FQGNSA. The CDR3 has 15 amino acids. The CDR3 sequence is CASSYGTGGKYGYTF. In nucleotides, the CDR3 is TGTGCCAGCAGCTATGGGACAGGAGGGAAGTATGGCTACACCTTC.

V gene TRBV27 combines with J gene TRBJ2-1; TRBD2 matches 8 bases. Unmatched junction bases numbered 1, after V lost 4 bases and J lost 8 bases. This CDR3 region has 12 residues. Per germline, CDR1 MNHEY and CDR2 SMNVEV (reference sequence). The CDR3: CASSSGRDEQFF. DNA of the CDR3: TGTGCCAGCAGTTCCGGGAGGGATGAGCAGTTCTTC.

V usage is TRBV3-1 (or the pseudogene TRBV3-2) and J usage is TRBJ2-7, with TRBD1 matching over 8 bases. After removal of 5 bases from V and 9 bases from J, the junction contained 3 bases not matched to a gene. CDR3 size: 11 residues. Germline V CDR1 and CDR2: LGHDT, YNNKEL (reference sequence). The CDR3 loop is CASSEGTGQYF. As DNA, the CDR3 is TGTGCCAGCAGCGAAGGGACAGGGCAGTACTTC.

A word on this clone: Given the absence of the conserved phenylalanine or tryptophan at the CDR3 end, a read error is likely. Because the CDR3's place on the DNA is in doubt, the DNA is left out and the CDR3 is given as listed by TCRdb. The chain uses TRBV3-1 (or the pseudogene TRBV3-2) and TRBJ1-1; TRBD1 is taken as the D call from the table, unchecked against the DNA. Per the germline V gene, CDR1 is LGHDT and CDR2 is YNNKEL (reference sequence). The CDR3 is 13 residues long, ends included. CDR3 loop: CASSQGGTGGVTL.

The chain has TRBV4-2 and TRBJ2-3; the D call may be TRBD1 or TRBD2 (6 bases each). There are 16 residues in the CDR3. Trimming took 4 bases from V and 4 from J, leaving 18 bases between them. Germline loops: CDR1 LGHNA, CDR2 YNFKEQ. The CDR3 DNA reads TGTGCCAGCAGCCGAGGGGGGAGTGGGGGCGCAGATACGCAGTATTTT. Residues: CASSRGGSGGADTQYF.

This clone was observed once. The chain couples TRBV6-2 or TRBV6-3 to TRBJ1-1; possibly TRBD1 for D (5 bases). The CDR3 loop spans 17 amino acids. Germline CDR1 MNHEY, CDR2 SVGEGT. V dropped 6 bases and J dropped 1 base, with 21 bases sitting between them. CDR3: CASSGGVGRKANTEAFF. The CDR3 DNA follows: TGTGCCAGCAGCGGCGGGGTGGGGCGGAAGGCGAACACTGAAGCTTTCTTT.

The CDR3 DNA is TGCGCCAGCAGCTACAGGGCGGGTAACTATGGCTACACCTTC. This translates into CASSYRAGNYGYTF. V and J are TRBV5-1 and TRBJ1-2, with a possible D match to TRBD1 (6 bases). The V gene lost 3 bases and the J gene lost 1 base, with 10 bases spanning the gap. Germline V CDR1 and CDR2: SGHRS, YFSETQ. The CDR3 runs to 14 residues.

CDR3 residues: CASSLGIGQGYGYTF. CDR3 nucleotides: TGTGCCAGCAGCTTGGGTATTGGTCAGGGCTATGGCTACACCTTC. V is TRBV5-4 and J is TRBJ1-2; weak D call: TRBD1 (5 bases). V lost 0 bases and J 4 bases, leaving 13 bases between the germline ends. There are 15 residues in the CDR3. Germline assignment: CDR1 SGHNT and CDR2 YYREEE (reference sequence).

This clone was observed once. The chain couples TRBV4-1 to TRBJ2-2, with unresolved D. This CDR3 contains 14 residues. V was shortened by 8 bases and J by 6 bases, with 16 bases between the two germline ends. CDR1 is MGHRA and CDR2 is YSYEKL in the germline V gene. In nucleotides, the CDR3 is TGCGCCAGCCGGTATGACGGCGAGTCCGGGGAGCTGTTTTTT. It is translated as CASRYDGESGELFF.

V usage is TRBV19 and J usage is TRBJ1-4, with a tentative D call TRBD1 (6 bases). The CDR3 length is 15 residues. Trimming took 3 bases from V and 5 from J, leaving 13 bases between them. In germline, CDR1 is LNHDA, CDR2 SQIVND (reference sequence). The CDR3 region is CASSMDRRGNEKLFF. DNA of the CDR3: TGTGCCAGTAGTATGGACAGAAGGGGAAATGAAAAACTGTTTTTT.

CDR3 nucleotide sequence: TGTGCCAGCAGCTTGCACCCAGGCAGCAATCAGCCCCAGCATTTT. It yields the protein CASSLHPGSNQPQHF. The chain uses TRBV5-6 and TRBJ1-5; D unclear. The V end was cut by 1 base, the J end by 1 base, with 9 bases between. Germline CDR1 is SGHDT and CDR2 is YYEEEE. This CDR3 contains 15 residues.

The rearrangement uses TRBV28 and TRBJ2-7; TRBD2 matches at 15 bases. The CDR3 covers 22 residues. V shed 3 bases, J shed 3 bases, and the junction held 21 bases outside the gene matches. Per the germline V gene, CDR1 is MDHEN and CDR2 is SYDVKM. CDR3 nucleotide sequence: TGTGCCAGCAGTTTCGGTCTTACCCGCCCGGGACTAGCGGGAGGACGCCTCTACGAGCAGTACTTC. It specifies CASSFGLTRPGLAGGRLYEQYF.

The J gene is TRBJ1-2, the V gene TRBV2, with 7 bases matching TRBD1. Per the germline V gene, CDR1 is SNHLY and CDR2 is FYNNEI. V gave up 5 bases and J gave up 1 base; unmatched junction bases: 10. The CDR3 has 16 residues. The chain's CDR3 is CASSRFPGTDNYGYTF. In DNA form, the CDR3 reads TGTGCCAGCAGTAGATTTCCCGGGACAGATAACTATGGCTACACCTTC.

The chain recombines TRBV5-1 with TRBJ1-4; TRBD1 might be the D (5 bases). V shed 0 bases and J shed 8 bases, with 14 bases lying between them. Germline V lookup: CDR1 SGHRS, CDR2 YFSETQ. This CDR3 is built from 15 residues. The CDR3, as DNA: TGCGCCAGCAGCTTGGTGCAGGGACCGGGGGAAAAACTGTTTTTT. Translating it yields CASSLVQGPGEKLFF.

This chain links TRBV4-1 with TRBJ2-7; D possibly matches TRBD1 or TRBD2 (5 bases each). Between the trimmed V and J ends, which lost 4 bases and 3 bases, there was a span of 16 bases. The CDR3 consists of 15 residues. Germline V CDR1 and CDR2: MGHRA, YSYEKL. This chain's CDR3 is CASSPLGAGLYEQYF. CDR3 DNA sequence: TGCGCCAGCAGCCCGCTTGGGGCAGGACTCTACGAGCAGTACTTC.

The chain joins TRBV6-1 to TRBJ1-1; perhaps TRBD1 as D (6 bases). CDR3 size: 15 residues. CDR1 is MNHNS, CDR2 SASEGT, per germline. With 3 bases removed from V and 0 bases from J, the gap between germline ends came to 11 bases. The CDR3 DNA follows: TGTGCCAGCAGTGACACAGGGTTCATGAACACTGAAGCTTTCTTT. Protein product: CASSDTGFMNTEAFF.

The CDR3 loop reads CSVGFTTGFPYNEQFF. CDR3 sequence (DNA): TGCAGCGTTGGATTTACTACAGGGTTTCCCTACAATGAGCAGTTCTTC. The gene calls are TRBV29-1 and TRBJ2-1; possibly TRBD1 for D (6 bases). The germline CDR1 and CDR2 sequences are SQVTM and ANQGSEA. Trimming pared 4 bases from V and 2 bases from J, leaving 18 bases between. The CDR3 is 16 amino acids.

V is TRBV19 and J is TRBJ1-5; a weak D match, TRBD1 (6 bases). The CDR3 has 13 amino acids. Germline V gene lookup returns CDR1 LNHDA and CDR2 SQIVND (reference sequence). V lost 6 bases and J 9 bases, leaving 15 bases between the germline ends. The CDR3 DNA is TGTGCCAGTAGCGGGACACGGGATGGGCCCCAGCATTTT. Translated: CASSGTRDGPQHF.

The genes are TRBV30 and TRBJ1-4; D uncertain. CDR1 is GTSNPN and CDR2 is SVGIG in the germline V gene (reference sequence). There are 15 residues in the CDR3. V shed 2 bases and J shed 7 bases, with 17 bases lying between them. CDR3 bases: TGTGCCTGGAGTCTCACAGTAGCGTTCTCTGAAAAACTGTTTTTT. This gives the protein CAWSLTVAFSEKLFF.

The chain carries TRBV28 and TRBJ1-6; weak D call: TRBD1 (6 bases). Trimming stripped 6 bases from V and 9 bases from J, with 15 bases between. The germline CDR1 and CDR2 sequences are MDHEN and SYDVKM. This CDR3 has 14 residues. The CDR3 DNA is TGTGCCAGCAGAGGGGGGGCCGGGGTTTCACCCCTCCACTTT. It encodes CASRGGAGVSPLHF.

The genes are TRBV29-1 and TRBJ1-2, with TRBD1 matching 9 bases. The V and J ends lost 6 bases and 4 bases, in that order; junction bases with no gene match: 6. Germline CDR1 is SQVTM and CDR2 is ANQGSEA. This CDR3 is 13 amino acids long. CDR3 residues: CSVGDREIYGYTF. In nucleotides, the CDR3 is TGCAGCGTAGGGGACAGGGAGATCTATGGCTACACCTTC.

This clone is a singleton in its sample. This chain links TRBV6-5 with TRBJ2-7; TRBD1 aligns across 8 bases. There are 14 residues in the CDR3. The J segment lost 0 bases and the V segment lost 7 bases, leaving 5 bases of the junction unmatched. CDR1 and CDR2 from the germline V gene are MNHEY and SVGAGI. The CDR3 region has the DNA TGTGCCAGCACCCCGGGACAGGCCTCCTACGAGCAGTACTTC. As protein: CASTPGQASYEQYF.

In its sample, this clone was seen once. The gene calls are TRBV19 and TRBJ2-1; D uncertain. With 2 bases removed from V and 0 bases from J, the gap between germline ends came to 8 bases. Germline CDR1 is LNHDA and CDR2 is SQIVND (reference sequence). This CDR3 is built from 15 residues. The CDR3 DNA is TGTGCCAGTAGTATATCAGGCTGCTCCTACAATGAGCAGTTCTTC. Translating it yields CASSISGCSYNEQFF. The variable domain in full, with the rest retrieved from reference TRBV19 and TRBJ2-1, is DGGITQSPKYLFRKEGQNVTLSCEQNLNHDAMYWYRQDPGQGLRLIYYSQIVNDFQKGDIAEGYSVSREKKESFPLTVTSAQKNPTAFYLCASSISGCSYNEQFFGPGTRLTVL.

This sequence joins TRBV6-5 and TRBJ1-1; the match to TRBD1 covers 7 bases. The V and J ends lost 6 bases and 2 bases, in that order; junction bases with no gene match: 9. Germline values: CDR1 MNHEY, CDR2 SVGAGI. There are 15 residues in the CDR3. The CDR3 protein is CASSAWDRPNTEAFF. The CDR3 DNA follows: TGTGCCAGCAGCGCTTGGGACAGACCTAACACTGAAGCTTTCTTT.

The rearrangement links TRBV28 to TRBJ2-7; 8 positions match TRBD2. Trimming at V came to 10 bases and at J to 1 base, leaving 9 bases not matched to a gene. The CDR3 length is 14 residues. Germline lookup yields CDR1 MDHEN and CDR2 SYDVKM. The DNA of the CDR3 is TGTGCCATCGCCAGCGGGGGCCAATCCTACGAGCAGTACTTC. Translation gives CAIASGGQSYEQYF. The variable domain in full, with the rest retrieved from reference TRBV28 and TRBJ2-7, is DVKVTQSSRYLVKRTGEKVFLECVQDMDHENMFWYRQDPGLGLRLIYFSYDVKMKEKGDIPEGYSVSREKKERFSLILESASTNQTSMYLCAIASGGQSYEQYFGPGTRLTVT.

The chain employs TRBV19 and TRBJ2-1, with D maybe TRBD1 (5 bases). The CDR3 runs to 13 residues. CDR1 is LNHDA, CDR2 SQIVND, per germline (reference sequence). Between the trimmed V and J ends, which lost 6 bases and 5 bases, there was a span of 11 bases. Here the CDR3 DNA reads TGTGCCAGTAGCCCGTTCAGGGACAATGAGCAGTTCTTC. This encodes CASSPFRDNEQFF. Drawing the rest from reference TRBV19 and TRBJ2-1, the complete variable domain is DGGITQSPKYLFRKEGQNVTLSCEQNLNHDAMYWYRQDPGQGLRLIYYSQIVNDFQKGDIAEGYSVSREKKESFPLTVTSAQKNPTAFYLCASSPFRDNEQFFGPGTRLTVL.

CDR3 DNA: TGTGCCTGGGCCCTGGGGCCCCGGCAGCCCCAGCATTTT. Translation: CAWALGPRQPQHF. The chain links TRBV30 to TRBJ1-5, with D possibly matching TRBD1 (5 bases). Germline lookup yields CDR1 GTSNPN and CDR2 SVGIG (reference sequence). With 5 bases removed from V and 7 bases from J, the gap between germline ends came to 15 bases. This CDR3 has 13 residues.